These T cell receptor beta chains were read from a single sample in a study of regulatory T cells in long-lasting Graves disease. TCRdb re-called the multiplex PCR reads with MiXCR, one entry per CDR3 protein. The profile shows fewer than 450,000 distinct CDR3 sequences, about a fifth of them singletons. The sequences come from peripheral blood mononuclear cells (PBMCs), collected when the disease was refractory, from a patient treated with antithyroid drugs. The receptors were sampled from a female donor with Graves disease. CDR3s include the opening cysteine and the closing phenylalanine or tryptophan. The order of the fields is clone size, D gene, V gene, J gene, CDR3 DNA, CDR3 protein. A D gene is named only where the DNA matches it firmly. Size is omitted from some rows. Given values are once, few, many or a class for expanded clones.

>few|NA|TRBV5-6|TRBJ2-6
TGTGCCAGCAGCCGAGGGGACGGACTTGCTGGGGCCAACGTCCTGACTTTC
CASSRGDGLAGANVLTF
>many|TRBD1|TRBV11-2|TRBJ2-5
TGTGCCAGCAGCTTAGAGAGGGGACAGCTCCAAGAGACCCAGTACTTC
CASSLERGQLQETQYF
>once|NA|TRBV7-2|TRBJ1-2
TGTGCCAGCAGCTTAGTAGAACAGGGCCATGGCTACACCTTC
CASSLVEQGHGYTF
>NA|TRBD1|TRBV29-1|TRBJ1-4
TGCAGCGCCACAGACAGGGCCAATGAAAAACTGTTTTTT
CSATDRANEKLFF
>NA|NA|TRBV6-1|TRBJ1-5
TGTGCCAGCAGTGCGGACTCGAACCGGCCCCAGCATTTT
CASSADSNRPQHF
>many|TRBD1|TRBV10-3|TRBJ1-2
TGTGCCATCAGTCAACAGGGGAACTATGGCTACACCTTC
CAISQQGNYGYTF
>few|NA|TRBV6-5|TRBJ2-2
TGTGCCAGCAGTTTCGGGAGAGGCACCGGGGAGCTGTTTTTT
CASSFGRGTGELFF
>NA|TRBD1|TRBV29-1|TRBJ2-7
TGCAGCGTTGTAACGGGACAGGTGACCTACGAGCAGTACTTC
CSVVTGQVTYEQYF
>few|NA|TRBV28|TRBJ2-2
TGTGCCAGCAGTTCGACCGAGGAGCTGTTTTTT
CASSSTEELFF
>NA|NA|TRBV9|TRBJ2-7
TGTGCCAGCAGCGTAGATGGTACCCCCATCTACGAGCAGTACTTC
CASSVDGTPIYEQYF
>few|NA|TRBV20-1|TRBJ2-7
TGCAGTGCTAGAGAGAGAGCTTACGAGCAGTACTTC
CSARERAYEQYF
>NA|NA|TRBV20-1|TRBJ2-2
TGCAGTGCTACGGAGGGGCGCCCCGGGGAGCTGTTTTTT
CSATEGRPGELFF
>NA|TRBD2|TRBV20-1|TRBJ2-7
TGCAGTGCTAGTCTTCTAGCGGGAGGCGGCGAGCAGTACTTC
CSASLLAGGGEQYF
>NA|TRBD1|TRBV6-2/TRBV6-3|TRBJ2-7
TGTGCCAGCAGTGGCTCAGGGGGCGCGAGATACGAGCAGTACTTC
CASSGSGGARYEQYF
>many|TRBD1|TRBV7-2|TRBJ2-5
TGTGCCAGCAGCTTTGGACAGGCCGAAACCCAGTACTTC
CASSFGQAETQYF
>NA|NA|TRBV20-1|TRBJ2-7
TGCAGTGCTCCAGCCGACAGTCCACCTTACGAGCAGTACTTC
CSAPADSPPYEQYF
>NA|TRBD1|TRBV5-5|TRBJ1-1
TGTGCCAGCAGCTTATCGCACAGGGGGAACACTGAAGCTTTCTTT
CASSLSHRGNTEAFF
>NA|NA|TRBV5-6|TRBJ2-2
TGTGCCAGCAGGCTTGGACAGCCCGGGGAGCTGTTTTTT
CASRLGQPGELFF
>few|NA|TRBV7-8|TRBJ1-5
TGTGCCAGCAGCTTAGTAGGGGATGGTCAGCCCCAGCATTTT
CASSLVGDGQPQHF
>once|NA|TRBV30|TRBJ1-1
TGTGCCTGGAGTCACGGGGGGAACACTGAAGCTTTCTTT
CAWSHGGNTEAFF
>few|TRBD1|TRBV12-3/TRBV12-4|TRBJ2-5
TGTGCCAGCAGTCGGGACAGAAGACAAGAGACCCAGTACTTC
CASSRDRRQETQYF
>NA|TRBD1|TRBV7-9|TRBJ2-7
TGTGCCAGCAGCTTAGAGCCGGGACAGGGCTCCTACGAGCAGTACTTC
CASSLEPGQGSYEQYF
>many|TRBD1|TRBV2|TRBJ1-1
TGTGCCAGCAGAATCCGACAGGGGATTACTGAAGCTTTCTTT
CASRIRQGITEAFF
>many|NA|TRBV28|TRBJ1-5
TGTGCCAGCGGGGTGGGGCGTCAGCCCCAGCATTTT
CASGVGRQPQHF
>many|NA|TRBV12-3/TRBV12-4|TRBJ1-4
TGTGCCAGCCAGTCAGAGGTGGGGGCGCGAGAAAAACTGTTTTTT
CASQSEVGAREKLFF
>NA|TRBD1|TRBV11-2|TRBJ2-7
TGTGCCAGCAGCTTACTCTACTTTCGGACAGGGGTGCACGAGCAGTACTTC
CASSLLYFRTGVHEQYF
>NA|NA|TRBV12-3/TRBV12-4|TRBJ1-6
TGTGCCAGCAGTTCCCGGACAGAAAATTCACCCCTCCACTTT
CASSSRTENSPLHF
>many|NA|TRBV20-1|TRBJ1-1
TGCAGTGCCCTGGAGTCGATTGGCGCTTTCTTT
CSALESIGAFF
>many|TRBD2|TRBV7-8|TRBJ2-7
TGTGCCAGCAGCTTATCCCTAGCGGGAGGGCCAGAACAGTACTTC
CASSLSLAGGPEQYF
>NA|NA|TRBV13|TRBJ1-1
TGTGCCAGCAGCTTAGCACAGATAACTGAAGCTTTCTTT
CASSLAQITEAFF
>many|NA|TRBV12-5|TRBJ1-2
TGTGCTAGTGGTCCCGGACAGTATGGCTACACCTTC
CASGPGQYGYTF
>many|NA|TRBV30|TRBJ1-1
TGTGCCTGGAACCCCGGGCGGGGGCCAAACACTGAAGCTTTCTTT
CAWNPGRGPNTEAFF